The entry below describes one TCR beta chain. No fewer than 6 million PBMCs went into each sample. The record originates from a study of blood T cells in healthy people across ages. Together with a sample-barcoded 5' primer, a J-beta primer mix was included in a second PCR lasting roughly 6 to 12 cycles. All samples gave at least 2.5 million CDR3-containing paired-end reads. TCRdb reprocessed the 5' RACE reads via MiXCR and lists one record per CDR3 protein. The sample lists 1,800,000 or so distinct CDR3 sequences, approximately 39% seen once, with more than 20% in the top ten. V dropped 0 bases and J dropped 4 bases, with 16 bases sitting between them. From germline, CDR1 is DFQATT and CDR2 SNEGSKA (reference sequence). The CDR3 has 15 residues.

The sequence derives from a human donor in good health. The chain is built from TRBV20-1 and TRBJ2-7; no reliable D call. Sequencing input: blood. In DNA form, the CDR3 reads TGCAGTGCTAGAGATTTCCTCGCGGAAGAATACGAGCAGTACTTC. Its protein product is CSARDFLAEEYEQYF.